A selection of T cell receptor beta chains follows, all from one sample in a study of blood T cell repertoires in COVID-19. Libraries were prepared by immunoSEQ multiplex PCR; TCRdb keeps only in-frame clonotypes and omits some of them. Of 200,000 to 300,000 clones listed, 80% to 90% are singletons. The material sequenced was peripheral blood. These receptors all come from a man aged 40-49 years who had recovered from COVID-19. The CDR3 runs from the conserved cysteine through the conserved F or W. The order of the fields is J gene, D gene, clone size, V gene, CDR3 protein, CDR3 DNA. D genes are given only for firm matches. Size is stated for part of the rows, as once, few or many counts, or as a class when the clone is expanded.

TRBJ1-4	NA	NA	TRBV19	CASRSREATNEKLFF	TGTGCCAGTAGGTCGAGGGAAGCAACTAATGAAAAACTGTTTTTT
TRBJ1-3	NA	few	TRBV11-3	CASSFSGNSGNTIYF	TGTGCCAGCAGCTTCTCAGGGAACTCTGGAAACACCATATATTTT
TRBJ1-1	NA	NA	TRBV14	CASSQEPRGGNTEAFF	TGTGCCAGCAGCCAAGAACCCCGAGGTGGGAACACTGAAGCTTTCTTT
TRBJ2-7	NA	NA	TRBV5-5	CASSLEAGYEQYF	TGTGCCAGCAGCTTGGAGGCAGGCTACGAGCAGTACTTC
TRBJ1-2	TRBD1	NA	TRBV7-2	CASSSDRRNGYTF	TGTGCCAGCAGCTCGGACAGGCGAAATGGCTACACCTTC
TRBJ2-5	TRBD2	NA	TRBV7-2	CASSWTSGGAIKTQYF	TGTGCCAGCAGCTGGACTAGCGGGGGGGCTATAAAGACCCAGTACTTC
TRBJ1-2	NA	NA	TRBV9	CASSVAGSPNYGYTF	TGTGCCAGCAGCGTAGCAGGGTCCCCTAACTATGGCTACACCTTC
TRBJ2-7	TRBD1	NA	TRBV5-4	CASSPGGVSTLEQYF	TGTGCCAGCAGCCCAGGGGGTGTGTCAACCCTCGAGCAGTACTTC
TRBJ1-4	NA	NA	TRBV3-1/TRBV3-2	CASSPGVEGGEKLFF	TGTGCCAGCAGCCCAGGGGTTGAGGGTGGGGAAAAACTGTTTTTT
TRBJ2-2	TRBD2	NA	TRBV29-1	CSVGRSGRAGGELFF	TGCAGCGTCGGGAGAAGCGGGAGGGCCGGCGGGGAGCTGTTTTTT
TRBJ2-3	TRBD2	NA	TRBV7-9	CASSRPGGADTQYF	TGTGCCAGCAGCCGTCCGGGAGGAGCAGATACGCAGTATTTT
TRBJ2-3	NA	NA	TRBV15	CATSKGGSTDTQYF	TGTGCCACCAGCAAAGGGGGAAGCACAGATACGCAGTATTTT
TRBJ1-1	TRBD1	NA	TRBV5-1	CASSFSPTGGRTEAFF	TGCGCCAGCAGCTTTAGTCCGACAGGGGGAAGGACTGAAGCTTTCTTT
TRBJ1-2	TRBD1	NA	TRBV13	CASSPLQGARGYTF	TGTGCCAGCAGCCCTTTACAGGGGGCGCGTGGCTACACCTTC
TRBJ2-3	NA	NA	TRBV5-1	CASSLLPRESTDTQYF	TGCGCCAGCAGCTTACTTCCACGGGAAAGCACAGATACGCAGTATTTT
TRBJ2-7	TRBD2	NA	TRBV10-3	CAISGTSETEQYF	TGTGCCATTTCCGGGACTAGCGAGACCGAGCAGTACTTC
TRBJ2-7	NA	NA	TRBV21-1	CASSLSGLTDYEQYF	TGTGCCAGCAGCTTAAGCGGGTTAACAGACTACGAGCAGTACTTC
TRBJ2-1	NA	NA	TRBV9	CASSVDVSSWEQFF	TGTGCCAGCAGCGTAGACGTTAGCTCTTGGGAGCAGTTCTTC
TRBJ1-2	NA	NA	TRBV19	CASRMRYGYTF	TGTGCCAGTAGAATGCGCTATGGCTACACCTTC
TRBJ1-2	TRBD1	NA	TRBV19	CASRKEGAGALYGYTF	TGTGCCAGTCGAAAGGAGGGGGCAGGGGCCCTCTATGGCTACACCTTC
TRBJ1-3	TRBD1	NA	TRBV7-7	CASSEDRGNTIYF	TGTGCTAGCAGCGAGGACAGGGGCAACACCATATATTTT
TRBJ1-1	NA	NA	TRBV7-2	CASSLRRGAYLRAFF	TGTGCCAGCAGCTTACGGCGTGGAGCCTACCTTCGGGCTTTCTTT
TRBJ2-2	NA	NA	TRBV5-1	CASSLSITRPNTGELFF	TGCGCCAGCAGCTTGAGTATTACTAGACCCAACACCGGGGAGCTGTTTTTT
TRBJ1-1	NA	NA	TRBV10-2	CASSESTKNTEAFF	TGCGCCAGCAGTGAGTCGACTAAAAACACTGAAGCTTTCTTT
TRBJ2-5	TRBD1	once	TRBV19	CASSIVRGPQETQYF	TGTGCCAGTAGTATTGTGAGGGGGCCTCAGGAGACCCAGTACTTC
TRBJ2-7	NA	NA	TRBV9	CASSASSSYEQYF	TGTGCCAGCAGCGCTTCTTCCTCCTACGAGCAGTACTTC
TRBJ2-7	TRBD1	NA	TRBV7-6	CASSQGTGDSYEQYF	TGTGCCAGCAGCCAAGGGACAGGGGACAGCTACGAGCAGTACTTC
TRBJ2-7	TRBD2	NA	TRBV10-3	CATSPGLAGGFSYEQYF	TGTGCCACCAGTCCGGGACTAGCGGGAGGATTTTCCTACGAGCAGTACTTC
TRBJ2-5	NA	NA	TRBV13	CASGRWAQETQYF	TGTGCCAGCGGCCGGTGGGCCCAAGAGACCCAGTACTTC